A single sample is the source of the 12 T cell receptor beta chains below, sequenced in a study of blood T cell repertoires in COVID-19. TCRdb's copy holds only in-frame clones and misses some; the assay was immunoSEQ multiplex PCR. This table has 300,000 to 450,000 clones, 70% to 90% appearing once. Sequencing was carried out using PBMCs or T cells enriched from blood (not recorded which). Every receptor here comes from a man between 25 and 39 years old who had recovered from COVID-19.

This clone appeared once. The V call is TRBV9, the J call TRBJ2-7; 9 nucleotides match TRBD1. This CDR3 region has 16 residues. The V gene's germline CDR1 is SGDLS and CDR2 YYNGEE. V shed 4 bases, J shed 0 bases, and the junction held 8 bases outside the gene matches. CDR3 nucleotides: TGTGCCAGCAGCCGCCTTCCGGGACAGGGCTCCTACGAGCAGTACTTC. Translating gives CASSRLPGQGSYEQYF.

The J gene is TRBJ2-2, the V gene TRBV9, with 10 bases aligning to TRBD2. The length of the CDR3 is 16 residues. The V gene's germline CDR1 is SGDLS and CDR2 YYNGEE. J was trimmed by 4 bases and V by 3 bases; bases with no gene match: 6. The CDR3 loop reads CASSASGGGLTGELFF. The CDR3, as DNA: TGTGCCAGCAGCGCTAGCGGGGGTGGCCTCACCGGGGAGCTGTTTTTT.

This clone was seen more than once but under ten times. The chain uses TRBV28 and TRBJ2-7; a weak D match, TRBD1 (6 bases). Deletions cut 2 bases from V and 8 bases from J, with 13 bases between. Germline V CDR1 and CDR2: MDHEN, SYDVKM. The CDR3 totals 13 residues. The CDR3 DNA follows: TGTGCCAGCAGTTTAGGGGACATGGATAAGCAGTACTTC. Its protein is CASSLGDMDKQYF.

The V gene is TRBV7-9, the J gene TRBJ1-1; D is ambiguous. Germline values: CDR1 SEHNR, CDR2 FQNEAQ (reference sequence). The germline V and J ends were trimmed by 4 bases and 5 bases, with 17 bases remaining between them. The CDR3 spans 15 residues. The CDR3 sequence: CASSSPGGRKTEAFF. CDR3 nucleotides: TGTGCCAGCAGCTCCCCCGGAGGGAGAAAGACTGAAGCTTTCTTT.

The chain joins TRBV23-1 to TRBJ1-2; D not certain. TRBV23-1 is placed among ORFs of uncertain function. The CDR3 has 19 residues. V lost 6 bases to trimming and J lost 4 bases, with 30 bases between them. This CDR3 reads CASSRGFSRRSLKSYGYTF. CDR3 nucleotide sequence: TGCGCCAGCAGCCGAGGGTTCAGTAGACGGAGTCTCAAGAGCTATGGCTACACCTTC.

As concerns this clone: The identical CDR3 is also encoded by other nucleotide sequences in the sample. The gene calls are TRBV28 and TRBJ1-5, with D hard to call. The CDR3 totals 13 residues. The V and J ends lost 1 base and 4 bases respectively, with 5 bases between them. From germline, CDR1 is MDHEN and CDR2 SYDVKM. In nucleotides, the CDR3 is TGTGCCAGCAGTTTATCCCTTAATCAGCCCCAGCATTTT. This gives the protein CASSLSLNQPQHF.

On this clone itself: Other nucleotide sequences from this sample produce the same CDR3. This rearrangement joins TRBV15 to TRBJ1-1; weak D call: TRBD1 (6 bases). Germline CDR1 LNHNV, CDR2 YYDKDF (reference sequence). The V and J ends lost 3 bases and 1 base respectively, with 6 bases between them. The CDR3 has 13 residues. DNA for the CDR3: TGTGCCACCAGCAGGACAGGGAACACTGAAGCTTTCTTT. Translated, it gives CATSRTGNTEAFF. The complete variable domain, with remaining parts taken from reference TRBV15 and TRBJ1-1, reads DAMVIQNPRYQVTQFGKPVTLSCSQTLNHNVMYWYQQKSSQAPKLLFHYYDKDFNNEADTPDNFQSRRPNTSFCFLDIRSPGLGDTAMYLCATSRTGNTEAFFGQGTRLTVV.

CDR3 in DNA: TGTGCCAGCAGCTTAGGCGTGGGGCTTGATGGCTACACCTTC. It translates to CASSLGVGLDGYTF. The chain uses TRBV11-2 and TRBJ1-2, with a weak D call TRBD1 (5 bases). Per germline, CDR1 SGHAT and CDR2 FQNNGV. Trimming pared 1 base from V and 6 bases from J, leaving 12 bases between. This CDR3 has 14 amino acids.

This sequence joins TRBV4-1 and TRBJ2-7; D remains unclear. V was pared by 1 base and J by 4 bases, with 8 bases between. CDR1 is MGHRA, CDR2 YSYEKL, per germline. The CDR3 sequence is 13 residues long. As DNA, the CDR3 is TGCGCCAGCAGCCAAGGGAACGGGTACGAGCAGTACTTC. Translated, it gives CASSQGNGYEQYF.

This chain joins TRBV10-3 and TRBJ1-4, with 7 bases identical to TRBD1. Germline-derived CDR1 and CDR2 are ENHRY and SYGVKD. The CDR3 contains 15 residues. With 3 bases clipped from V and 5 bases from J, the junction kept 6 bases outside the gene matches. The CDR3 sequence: CAISDRDSLNEKLFF. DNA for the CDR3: TGTGCCATCAGTGACCGGGACAGCCTAAATGAAAAACTGTTTTTT.

The CDR3 region is CASSFGRAGDYGYTF. CDR3 sequence (DNA): TGTGCCAGCAGTTTTGGCAGGGCCGGCGACTATGGCTACACCTTC. V usage is TRBV28 and J usage is TRBJ1-2; perhaps TRBD1 as D (5 bases). V lost 3 bases and J 3 bases, leaving 14 bases between the germline ends. The CDR3 loop spans 15 amino acids. Germline CDR1 reads MDHEN; CDR2 reads SYDVKM.

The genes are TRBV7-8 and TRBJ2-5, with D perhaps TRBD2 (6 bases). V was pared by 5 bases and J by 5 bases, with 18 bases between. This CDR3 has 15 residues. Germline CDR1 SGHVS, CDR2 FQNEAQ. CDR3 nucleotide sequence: TGTGCCAGCAGCCGAGTGACGGACTATAAGGAGACCCAGTACTTC. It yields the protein CASSRVTDYKETQYF. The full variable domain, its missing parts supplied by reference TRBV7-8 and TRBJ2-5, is GAGVSQSPRYKVAKRGQDVALRCDPISGHVSLFWYQQALGQGPEFLTYFQNEAQLDKSGLPSDRFFAERPEGSVSTLKIQRTQQEDSAVYLCASSRVTDYKETQYFGPGTRLLVL.